This TCR beta chain was identified during a study of T cells in localized non-small cell lung cancer. Overall study findings and caveats: Highest T cell clonality was seen in uninvolved adjacent lung, surpassing that measured in tumor. Without multi-region sequencing, intratumor heterogeneity could not be excluded. Prolonged overall survival went with higher T cell density in the blood. Appearance in adjacent lung was seen for a median 57 of the top 100 tumor clones.

Concerning this clone itself: The antigen remains undetermined.

Clones were sequenced by immunoSEQ multiplex PCR, and TCRdb holds only the in-frame ones, with some missing. The data contain around 25,000 clones, less than 90% of them singletons. Germline loops: CDR1 MNHNS, CDR2 SASEGT. V lost 1 base, J lost 9 bases, and 9 bases lay in between. The CDR3 runs 13 residues. Material: peripheral blood, obtained before any cancer treatment. The TCR originated in a female donor over 55 with stage I lung adenocarcinoma. The chain employs TRBV6-1 and TRBJ2-2; TRBD2 is a possible D gene (5 bases). The DNA of the CDR3 is TGTGCCAGCAGTGAAGATGAGGGCCGGGAGCTGTTTTTT. Protein product: CASSEDEGRELFF.